This TCR beta chain is drawn from a study of CD8+CD57+ T cells in acquired aplastic anemia. TCR beta VDJ combinations and CDR3 sequences were profiled from genomic DNA. TCRdb used MiXCR to reprocess the reads, holding one entry per CDR3 protein. The profile shows 310,000 or so distinct CDR3 sequences, 45% to 65% of them singletons. All sequencing subjects had displayed CD8+CD57+ cell expansion on flow cytometry. Prior therapy had not been administered to any patient at the time of blood sampling. The study, taken as a whole, reports: Controls did not differ significantly from patients in CD8+ Simpson's diversity.

This clonotype was detected a few times. As yet, its antigen is unknown. Trimming cost V 4 bases and J 0 bases, with 14 bases left between them. The CDR3 has 15 amino acids. Germline CDR1 and CDR2: SGDLS and YYNGEE. Sequenced material: sorted CD4+, CD8+, or CD8+CD57+ T cells (not recorded which) from PBMCs. The source is a human donor with aplastic anemia. The chain recombines TRBV9 with TRBJ2-7, with a tentative D call TRBD2 (6 bases). The CDR3 protein is CASSPSVRHSYEQYF. CDR3 nucleotides: TGTGCCAGCAGCCCTAGCGTGAGGCACTCCTACGAGCAGTACTTC.